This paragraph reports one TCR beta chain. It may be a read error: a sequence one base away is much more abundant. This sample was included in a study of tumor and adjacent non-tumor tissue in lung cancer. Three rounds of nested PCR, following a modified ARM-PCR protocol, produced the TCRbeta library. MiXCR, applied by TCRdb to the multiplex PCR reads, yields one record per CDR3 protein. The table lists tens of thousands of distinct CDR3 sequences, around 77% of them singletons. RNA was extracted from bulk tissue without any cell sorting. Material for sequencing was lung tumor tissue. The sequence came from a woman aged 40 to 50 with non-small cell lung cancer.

The CDR3 nucleotides are TGTGCCAGCAGGGCTGCGACAGGTTCTTTCAATGAGCAGTTCTTC. It yields the protein CASRAATGSFNEQFF. V usage is TRBV28 and J usage is TRBJ2-1; possibly TRBD1 for D (6 bases). Per the germline V gene, CDR1 is MDHEN and CDR2 is SYDVKM. This CDR3 contains 15 residues. The V gene lost 6 bases and the J gene lost 6 bases, with 18 bases spanning the gap.